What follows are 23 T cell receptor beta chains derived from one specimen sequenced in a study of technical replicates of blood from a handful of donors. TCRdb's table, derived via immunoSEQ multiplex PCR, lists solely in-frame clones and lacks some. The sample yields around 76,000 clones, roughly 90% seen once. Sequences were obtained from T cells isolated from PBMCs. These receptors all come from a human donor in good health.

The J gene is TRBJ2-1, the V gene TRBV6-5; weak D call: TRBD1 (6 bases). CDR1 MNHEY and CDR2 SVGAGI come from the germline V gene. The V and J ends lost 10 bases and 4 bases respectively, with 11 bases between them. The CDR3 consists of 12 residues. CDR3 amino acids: CATKGEYNEQFF. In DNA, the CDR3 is TGTGCCACCAAGGGGGAGTACAATGAGCAGTTCTTC.

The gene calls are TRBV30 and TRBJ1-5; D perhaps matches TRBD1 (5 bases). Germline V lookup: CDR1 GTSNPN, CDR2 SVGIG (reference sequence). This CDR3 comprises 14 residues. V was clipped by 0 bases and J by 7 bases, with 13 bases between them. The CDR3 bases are TGTGCCTGGAGTGTAGGATCAGGGAAACAGCCCCAGCATTTT. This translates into CAWSVGSGKQPQHF.

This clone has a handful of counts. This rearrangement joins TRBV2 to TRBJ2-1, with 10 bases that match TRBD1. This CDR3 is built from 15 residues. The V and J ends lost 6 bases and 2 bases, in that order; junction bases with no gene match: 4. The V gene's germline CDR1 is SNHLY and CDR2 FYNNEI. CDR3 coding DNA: TGTGCCAGCAGCGCGGGACAGGGGACCTACAATGAGCAGTTCTTC. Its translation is CASSAGQGTYNEQFF.

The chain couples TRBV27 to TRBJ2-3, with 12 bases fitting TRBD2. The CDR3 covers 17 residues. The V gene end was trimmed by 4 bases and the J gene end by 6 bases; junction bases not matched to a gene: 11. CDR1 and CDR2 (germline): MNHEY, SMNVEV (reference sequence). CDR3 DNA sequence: TGTGCCAGCAGTTCCTTCAGACTAGCGGGGGCCCCGGATACGCAGTATTTT. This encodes CASSSFRLAGAPDTQYF.

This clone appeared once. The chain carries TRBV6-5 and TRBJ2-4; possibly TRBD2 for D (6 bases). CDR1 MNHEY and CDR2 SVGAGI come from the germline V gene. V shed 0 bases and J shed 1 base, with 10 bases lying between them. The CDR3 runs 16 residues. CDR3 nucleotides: TGTGCCAGCAGTTACTCGATGGCGGGGGCCAAAAACATTCAGTACTTC. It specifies CASSYSMAGAKNIQYF.

The CDR3 DNA reads TGCGCCAGCAGCATAGCCAGTAGAGGGGGTGAACGCAATGAGCAGTTCTTC. The encoded protein is CASSIASRGGERNEQFF. V usage is TRBV5-1 and J usage is TRBJ2-1, with D perhaps matching TRBD1 (6 bases). Trimming shortened V by 4 bases and J by 6 bases, and 23 bases separated the two germline ends. The CDR3 consists of 17 residues. Germline CDR1 is SGHRS and CDR2 is YFSETQ. Filled out from reference TRBV5-1 and TRBJ2-1, the complete variable domain reads KAGVTQTPRYLIKTRGQQVTLSCSPISGHRSVSWYQQTPGQGLQFLFEYFSETQRNKGNFPGRFSGRQFSNSRSEMNVSTLELGDSALYLCASSIASRGGERNEQFFGPGTRLTVL.

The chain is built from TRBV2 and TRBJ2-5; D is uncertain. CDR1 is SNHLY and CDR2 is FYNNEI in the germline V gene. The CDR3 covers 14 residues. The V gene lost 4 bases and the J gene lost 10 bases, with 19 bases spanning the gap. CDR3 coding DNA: TGTGCCAGCAGTGCCTCCTCCTCCGGCGGTATCCAGTACTTC. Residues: CASSASSSGGIQYF.

CDR3 sequence reads: CASSLSLADTGELFF. CDR3 nucleotide sequence: TGTGCCAGCAGTTTATCGCTAGCTGACACCGGGGAGCTGTTTTTT. V is TRBV28 and J is TRBJ2-2, with D possibly being TRBD2 (5 bases). Trimming took 1 base from V and 3 from J, leaving 9 bases between them. This CDR3 is built from 15 residues. Germline V gives CDR1 MDHEN, CDR2 SYDVKM.

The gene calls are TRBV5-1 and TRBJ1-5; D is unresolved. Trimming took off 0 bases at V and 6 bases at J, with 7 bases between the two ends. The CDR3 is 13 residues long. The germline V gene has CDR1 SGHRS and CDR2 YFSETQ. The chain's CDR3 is CASSLGAGQPQHF. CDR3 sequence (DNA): TGCGCCAGCAGCTTGGGGGCCGGTCAGCCCCAGCATTTT.

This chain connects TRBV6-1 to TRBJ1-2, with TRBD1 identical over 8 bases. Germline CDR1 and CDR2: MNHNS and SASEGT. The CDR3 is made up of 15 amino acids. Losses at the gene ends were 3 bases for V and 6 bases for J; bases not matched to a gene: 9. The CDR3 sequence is CASSDPDRDINGYTF. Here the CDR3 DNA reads TGTGCCAGCAGTGACCCGGACAGGGACATTAATGGCTACACCTTC.

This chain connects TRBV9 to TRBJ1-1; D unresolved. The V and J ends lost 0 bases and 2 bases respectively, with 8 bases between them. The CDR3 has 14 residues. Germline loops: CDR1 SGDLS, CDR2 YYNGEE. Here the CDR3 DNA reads TGTGCCAGCAGCGTAGATATGGGCAACACTGAAGCTTTCTTT. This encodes CASSVDMGNTEAFF. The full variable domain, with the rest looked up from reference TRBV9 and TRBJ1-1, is DSGVTQTPKHLITATGQRVTLRCSPRSGDLSVYWYQQSLDQGLQFLIQYYNGEERAKGNILERFSAQQFPDLHSELNLSSLELGDSALYFCASSVDMGNTEAFFGQGTRLTVV.

This CDR3 reads CASRRGDTQYF. In nucleotides, the CDR3 is TGTGCCAGCAGAAGGGGCGATACGCAGTATTTT. The chain joins TRBV6-5 to TRBJ2-3; a weak D match, TRBD1 (5 bases). Deletions cut 6 bases from V and 6 bases from J, with 7 bases between. Germline CDR1 MNHEY, CDR2 SVGAGI. There are 11 residues in the CDR3.

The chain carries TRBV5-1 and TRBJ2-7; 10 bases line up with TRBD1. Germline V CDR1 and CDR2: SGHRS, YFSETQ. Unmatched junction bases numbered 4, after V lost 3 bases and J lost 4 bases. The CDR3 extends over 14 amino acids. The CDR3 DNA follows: TGCGCCAGCAGCTCTCCGGGACAGGGGTACGAGCAGTACTTC. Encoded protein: CASSSPGQGYEQYF.

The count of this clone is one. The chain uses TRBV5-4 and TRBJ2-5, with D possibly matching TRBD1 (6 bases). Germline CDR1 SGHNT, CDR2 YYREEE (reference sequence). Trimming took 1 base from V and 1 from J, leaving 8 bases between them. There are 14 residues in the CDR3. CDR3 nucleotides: TGTGCCAGCAGCTTGTGGGGGCGCCAAGAGACCCAGTACTTC. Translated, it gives CASSLWGRQETQYF.

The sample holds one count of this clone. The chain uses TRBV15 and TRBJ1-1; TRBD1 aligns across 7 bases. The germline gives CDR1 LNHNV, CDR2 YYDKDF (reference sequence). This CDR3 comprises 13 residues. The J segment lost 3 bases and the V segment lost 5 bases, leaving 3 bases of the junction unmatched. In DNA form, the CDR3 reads TGTGCCACCAGCGAGGGGGCGGACACTGAAGCTTTCTTT. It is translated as CATSEGADTEAFF.

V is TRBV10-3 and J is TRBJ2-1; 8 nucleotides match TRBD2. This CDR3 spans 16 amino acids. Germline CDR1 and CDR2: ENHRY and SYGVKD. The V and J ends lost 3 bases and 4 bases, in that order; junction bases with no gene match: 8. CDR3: CAISDLLAGLYNEQFF. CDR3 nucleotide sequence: TGTGCCATCAGTGACCTCTTAGCGGGGCTGTACAATGAGCAGTTCTTC.

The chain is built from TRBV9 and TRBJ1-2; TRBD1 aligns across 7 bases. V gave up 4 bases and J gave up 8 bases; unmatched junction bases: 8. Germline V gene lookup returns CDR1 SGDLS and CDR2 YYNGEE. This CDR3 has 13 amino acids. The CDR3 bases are TGTGCCAGCAGCCCGGCAGGGGGTGGGGGCTACACCTTC. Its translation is CASSPAGGGGYTF.

The CDR3 sequence: CASSQGQGGTEAFF. CDR3 nucleotide sequence: TGCGCCAGCAGCCAAGGGCAGGGAGGCACTGAAGCTTTCTTT. This chain uses TRBV4-1 with TRBJ1-1; D is perhaps TRBD1 (5 bases). V gave up 1 base and J gave up 4 bases, with 10 bases separating them. Germline CDR1 and CDR2: MGHRA and YSYEKL. CDR3 length: 14 amino acids.

CDR3 region: CASSSEGFEAFF. CDR3 DNA sequence: TGTGCCAGCAGTTCAGAGGGTTTTGAAGCTTTCTTT. The gene calls are TRBV9 and TRBJ1-1; D call uncertain. The V end lost 5 bases, the J end lost 7 bases, and 12 bases lay between the germline ends. The CDR3 is 12 residues long. From germline, CDR1 is SGDLS and CDR2 YYNGEE.

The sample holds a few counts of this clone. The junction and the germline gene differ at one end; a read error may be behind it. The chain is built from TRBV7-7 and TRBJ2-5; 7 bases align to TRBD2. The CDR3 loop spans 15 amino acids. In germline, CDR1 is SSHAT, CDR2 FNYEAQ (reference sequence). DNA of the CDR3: TGTGCTAGCAGCTTAGGTGGGGGGGGGCAAGAGACCCAGTACTTC. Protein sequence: CASSLGGGGQETQYF.

Here the CDR3 DNA reads TGTGCCTGGAGGAGGGGGGGCCCCGGGCAGCCCCAGCATTTT. It yields the protein CAWRRGGPGQPQHF. V gene TRBV30 combines with J gene TRBJ1-5, with D possibly TRBD1 on 6 matching bases. V was pared by 3 bases and J by 7 bases, with 16 bases between. Per the germline V gene, CDR1 is GTSNPN and CDR2 is SVGIG (reference sequence). The CDR3 extends over 14 amino acids.

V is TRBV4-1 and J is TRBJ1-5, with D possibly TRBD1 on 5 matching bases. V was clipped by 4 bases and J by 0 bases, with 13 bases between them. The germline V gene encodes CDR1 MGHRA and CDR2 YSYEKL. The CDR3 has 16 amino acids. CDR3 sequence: CASSPFGGYSNQPQHF. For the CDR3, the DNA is TGCGCCAGCAGCCCTTTCGGGGGTTATAGCAATCAGCCCCAGCATTTT.

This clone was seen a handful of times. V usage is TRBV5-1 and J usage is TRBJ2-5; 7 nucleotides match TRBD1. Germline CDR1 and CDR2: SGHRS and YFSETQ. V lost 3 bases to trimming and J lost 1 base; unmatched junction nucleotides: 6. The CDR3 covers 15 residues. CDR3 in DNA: TGCGCCAGCAGCTCAGGACAGGCAGGCCAAGAGACCCAGTACTTC. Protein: CASSSGQAGQETQYF.